Listed below are T cell receptor beta chains from one sample, sequenced in a study of T cell responses to AZD1222 COVID-19 vaccine. Here immunoSEQ multiplex PCR was the method, and the copy in TCRdb shows in-frame clones only, minus some. This table has over 150,000 clones, approximately 86% appearing once. The material sequenced was peripheral blood, taken 28 days after the second AZD1222 dose. The receptors stem from an adult who received the AZD1222 COVID-19 vaccine. Both conserved end residues are part of each CDR3. The D gene is left open where the match is weak.

TRBV19,TRBD1,TRBJ1-2,TGTGCCAGTAGTTTGGGACAGGGGAATACCCCTTATGGCTACACCTTC,CASSLGQGNTPYGYTF
TRBV4-1,.,TRBJ1-5,TGCGCCAGCAGCCAAGATCCAGGAAACAGCAATCAGCCCCAGCATTTT,CASSQDPGNSNQPQHF
TRBV7-3,.,TRBJ2-2,TGTGCCAGCAGCCGGCCTAGGGGGTCGGGCGGGGAGCTGTTTTTT,CASSRPRGSGGELFF
TRBV2,.,TRBJ1-2,TGTGCCAGCACCCGGACAGCTAACTATGGCTACACCTTC,CASTRTANYGYTF
TRBV19,.,TRBJ2-5,TGTGCCAGTAGTGTGGGCAGGGGCGAGACCCAGTACTTC,CASSVGRGETQYF
TRBV19,TRBD1,TRBJ1-4,TGTGCCAGTAGTATAGTTGGGACAGGCGATGAAAAACTGTTTTTT,CASSIVGTGDEKLFF
TRBV7-9,TRBD1,TRBJ2-7,TGTGCCAGCAGCTCTTTGAGCCTGACAGGGGGCGGAGAGCAGTACTTC,CASSSLSLTGGGEQYF
TRBV9,TRBD2,TRBJ2-1,TGTGCCAGCAGCCCGGACGGGACTAGCAATGAGCAGTTCTTC,CASSPDGTSNEQFF
TRBV9,.,TRBJ2-2,TGTGCCAGCAGTATATCCCCAGGGAACACCGGGGAGCTGTTTTTT,CASSISPGNTGELFF
TRBV5-5,.,TRBJ2-1,TGTGCCAGCAGCCTCGGGGGCGGGTACAATGAGCAGTTCTTC,CASSLGGGYNEQFF